This is a list of T cell receptor beta chains from one sample in a study of cytotoxic CD8 clonotypes in ibrutinib-treated CLL. Assay used: immunoSEQ multiplex PCR; TCRdb lists only in-frame clones, some missing. The sample yields about 140,000 clones, 91% seen once. The source material was PBMCs, sampled after 12 months of ibrutinib treatment. The source is a human donor with chronic lymphocytic leukemia. CDR3s include the opening cysteine and the closing phenylalanine or tryptophan. The listing skips clone size in some rows; elsewhere it reads once, few, many or a size class.

j_call: TRBJ2-1; clone_size: .; v_call: TRBV30; cdr3_aa: CAWSGGGDFNEQFF
j_call: TRBJ2-5; clone_size: .; v_call: TRBV21-1; cdr3_aa: CASSKGQGVRKTQYF
j_call: TRBJ1-2; clone_size: .; v_call: TRBV10-2; cdr3_aa: CASSGDRGRFYGYTF
j_call: TRBJ2-1; clone_size: once; v_call: TRBV28; cdr3_aa: CASERGSSYNEQFF
j_call: TRBJ2-3; clone_size: .; v_call: TRBV29-1; cdr3_aa: CSVAEGDTQYF
j_call: TRBJ2-7; clone_size: .; v_call: TRBV30; cdr3_aa: CAWSVGRVTHYEQYF
j_call: TRBJ2-6; clone_size: .; v_call: TRBV27; cdr3_aa: CASSLDSSGANVLTF
j_call: TRBJ2-7; clone_size: .; v_call: TRBV10-3; cdr3_aa: CAISESVEQYF
j_call: TRBJ2-2; clone_size: once; v_call: TRBV10-3; cdr3_aa: CAIPGTENTGELFF
j_call: TRBJ2-3; clone_size: .; v_call: TRBV7-2; cdr3_aa: CASSRAGVNTDTQYF
j_call: TRBJ2-1; clone_size: .; v_call: TRBV5-1; cdr3_aa: CASNPPGLAGGPREQFF
j_call: TRBJ2-1; clone_size: .; v_call: TRBV7-8; cdr3_aa: CASSLAGARLYNEQFF
j_call: TRBJ2-7; clone_size: .; v_call: TRBV28; cdr3_aa: CAIDTSGTGGEQYF
j_call: TRBJ2-7; clone_size: .; v_call: TRBV10-3; cdr3_aa: CAISGHMDEQYF
j_call: TRBJ2-1; clone_size: once; v_call: TRBV5-1; cdr3_aa: CASSPDGDNEQFF
j_call: TRBJ1-2; clone_size: .; v_call: TRBV6-5; cdr3_aa: CASKPTGILSGYTF
j_call: TRBJ2-6; clone_size: .; v_call: TRBV11-2; cdr3_aa: CASRPIQGSGANVLTF
j_call: TRBJ2-3; clone_size: .; v_call: TRBV6-6; cdr3_aa: CASSYPTGGTDTQYF
j_call: TRBJ2-3; clone_size: once; v_call: TRBV27; cdr3_aa: CASTPGLSTDTQYF
j_call: TRBJ2-2; clone_size: once; v_call: TRBV6-1; cdr3_aa: CASSVGLAVNTGELFF
j_call: TRBJ2-7; clone_size: .; v_call: TRBV13; cdr3_aa: CASSLSTRRYEQYF
j_call: TRBJ1-1; clone_size: .; v_call: TRBV5-1; cdr3_aa: CASSLGPVANTEAFF
j_call: TRBJ2-3; clone_size: once; v_call: TRBV4-2; cdr3_aa: CASSQALADTQYF
j_call: TRBJ1-4; clone_size: .; v_call: TRBV28; cdr3_aa: CASSLRGSSNEKLFF
j_call: TRBJ1-4; clone_size: .; v_call: TRBV16; cdr3_aa: CASSPTGQLEKLFF
j_call: TRBJ2-3; clone_size: .; v_call: TRBV4-1; cdr3_aa: CASSPKGFTDTQYF
j_call: TRBJ2-5; clone_size: .; v_call: TRBV5-1; cdr3_aa: CASSWGVGQETQYF
j_call: TRBJ2-7; clone_size: .; v_call: TRBV27; cdr3_aa: CANQVGGPFEQYF
j_call: TRBJ2-5; clone_size: .; v_call: TRBV11-2; cdr3_aa: CASSLVAGQQETQYF
j_call: TRBJ1-3; clone_size: .; v_call: TRBV27; cdr3_aa: CASRQTGSGNTIYF
j_call: TRBJ2-2; clone_size: .; v_call: TRBV11-3; cdr3_aa: CASSLEAGDTGELFF
j_call: TRBJ2-3; clone_size: .; v_call: TRBV7-2; cdr3_aa: CASSLGTTTDTQYF
j_call: TRBJ1-1; clone_size: .; v_call: TRBV28; cdr3_aa: CASSHSTGGNTEAFF
j_call: TRBJ2-7; clone_size: .; v_call: TRBV28; cdr3_aa: CASRVTGEIYEQYF
j_call: TRBJ2-7; clone_size: .; v_call: TRBV28; cdr3_aa: CASRKTAFSYEQYF
j_call: TRBJ2-1; clone_size: .; v_call: TRBV11-2; cdr3_aa: CASSSRGDIYNEQFF
j_call: TRBJ2-2; clone_size: .; v_call: TRBV6-6; cdr3_aa: CASKQGEGGELFF